This passage covers 2 T cell receptor beta chains from one sample sequenced in a study of cytomegalovirus exposure and HLA in healthy donors. With 60 Vbeta and 13 Jbeta primers, the PCR was carried out. Using immunoSEQ multiplex PCR, the repertoire was profiled, and TCRdb retains in-frame clones only, with some absent. In the table there are roughly 100,000 clones, 65% to 90% of which are singletons. The specimen was PBMCs. The source of these receptors is a man aged 45-65 years in good health and CMV-seronegative.

This clone was seen a single time. The chain uses TRBV5-1 and TRBJ1-6, with 8 bases fitting TRBD1. Germline V CDR1 and CDR2: SGHRS, YFSETQ. After removal of 6 bases from V and 6 bases from J, the junction contained 8 bases not matched to a gene. CDR3 length: 15 residues. CDR3 bases: TGCGCCAGCAACGCGCAGGGGGCGCGTAATTCACCCCTCCACTTT. Residues: CASNAQGARNSPLHF.

This clone was observed a few times. Its ends do not fully match the called genes, so a read error is possible. This chain connects TRBV5-5 to TRBJ2-7; TRBD1 aligns across 7 bases. The CDR3 has 11 amino acids. Germline CDR1 reads SGHKS; CDR2 reads YYEKEE (reference sequence). This CDR3 reads CASSPTGTEIF. The CDR3 nucleotides read TGTGCCAGCAGCCCTACGGGGACAGAGATTTTC. Complete variable domain (other parts from reference TRBV5-5 and TRBJ2-7): DAGVTQSPTHLIKTRGQQVTLRCSPISGHKSVSWYQQVLGQGPQFIFQYYEKEERGRGNFPDRFSARQFPNYSSELNVNALLLGDSALYLCASSPTGTEIFGPGTRLTVT.